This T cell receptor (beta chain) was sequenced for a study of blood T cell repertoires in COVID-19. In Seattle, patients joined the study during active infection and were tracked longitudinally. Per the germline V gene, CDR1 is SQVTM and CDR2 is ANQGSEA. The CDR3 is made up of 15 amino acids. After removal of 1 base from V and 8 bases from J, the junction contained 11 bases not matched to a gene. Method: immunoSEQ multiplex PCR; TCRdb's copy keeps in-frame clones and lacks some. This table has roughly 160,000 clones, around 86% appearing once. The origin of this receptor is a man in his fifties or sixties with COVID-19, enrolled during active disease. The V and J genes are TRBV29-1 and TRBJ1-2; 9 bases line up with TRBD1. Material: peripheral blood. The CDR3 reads CSVEATGGSFRGYTF. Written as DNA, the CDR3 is TGCAGCGTTGAAGCTACAGGGGGCTCCTTTAGAGGCTACACCTTC.